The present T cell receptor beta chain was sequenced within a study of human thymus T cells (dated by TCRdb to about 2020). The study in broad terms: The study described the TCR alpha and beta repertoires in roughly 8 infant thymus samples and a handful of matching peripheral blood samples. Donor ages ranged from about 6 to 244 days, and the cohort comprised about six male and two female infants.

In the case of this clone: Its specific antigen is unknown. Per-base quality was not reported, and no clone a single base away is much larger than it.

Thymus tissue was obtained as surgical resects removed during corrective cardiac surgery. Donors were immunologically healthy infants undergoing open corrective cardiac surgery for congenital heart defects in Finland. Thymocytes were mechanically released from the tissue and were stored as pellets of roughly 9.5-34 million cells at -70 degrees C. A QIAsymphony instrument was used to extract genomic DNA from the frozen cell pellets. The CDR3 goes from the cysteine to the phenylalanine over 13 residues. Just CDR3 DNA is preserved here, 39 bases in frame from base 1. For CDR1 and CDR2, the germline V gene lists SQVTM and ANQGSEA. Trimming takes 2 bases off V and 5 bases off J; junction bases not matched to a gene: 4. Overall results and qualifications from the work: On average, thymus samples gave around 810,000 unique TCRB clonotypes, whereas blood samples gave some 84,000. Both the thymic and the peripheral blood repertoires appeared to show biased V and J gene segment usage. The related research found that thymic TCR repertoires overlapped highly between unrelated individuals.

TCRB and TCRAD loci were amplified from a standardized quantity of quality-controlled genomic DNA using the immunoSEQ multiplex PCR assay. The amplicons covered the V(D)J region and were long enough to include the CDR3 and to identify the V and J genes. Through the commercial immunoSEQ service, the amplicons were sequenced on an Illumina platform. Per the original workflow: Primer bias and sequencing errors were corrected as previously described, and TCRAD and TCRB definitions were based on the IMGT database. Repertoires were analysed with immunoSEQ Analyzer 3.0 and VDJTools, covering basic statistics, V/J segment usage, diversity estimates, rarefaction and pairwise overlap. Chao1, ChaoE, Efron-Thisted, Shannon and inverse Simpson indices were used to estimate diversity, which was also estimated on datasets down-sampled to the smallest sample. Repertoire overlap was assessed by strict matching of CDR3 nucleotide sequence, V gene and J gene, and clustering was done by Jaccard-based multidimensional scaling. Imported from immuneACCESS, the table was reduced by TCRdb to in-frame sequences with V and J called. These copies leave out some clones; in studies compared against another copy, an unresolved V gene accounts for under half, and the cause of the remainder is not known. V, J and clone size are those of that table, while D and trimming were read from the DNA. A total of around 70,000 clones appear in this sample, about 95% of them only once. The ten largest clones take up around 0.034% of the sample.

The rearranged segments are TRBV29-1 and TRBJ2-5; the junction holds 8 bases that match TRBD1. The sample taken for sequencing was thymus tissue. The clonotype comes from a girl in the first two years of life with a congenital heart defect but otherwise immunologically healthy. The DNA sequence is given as TGCAGCGTTGAACGGACAGGGCGGGAGACCCAGTACTTC. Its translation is CSVERTGRETQYF.